One T cell receptor beta chain is described in this entry. There are 16 residues in the CDR3. The germline V gene encodes CDR1 LGHNA and CDR2 YNFKEQ. The ends lost 0 bases at V and 6 bases at J; junction bases unmatched: 5. The data were obtained in a study of human T cells and chemical hapten exposure. A single record per CDR3 protein comes from TCRdb applying MiXCR to the RACE reads. The data show around 130,000 distinct CDR3 sequences, with about 9.4% seen just once and roughly 1.8% held by the top ten. Time point of the sample: healthy volunteer bleed at 2 weeks. Before extraction, the whole blood was not fractionated, and total RNA was taken from it.

The chain employs TRBV4-2 and TRBJ2-1, with 10 nucleotides matching TRBD2. The receptor's source is a male donor in good health. Some clones in this sample may be carry-over from other donors' samples. The sample was whole blood. The CDR3 is CASSQEGAGGLNEQFF. CDR3 nucleotide sequence: TGTGCCAGCAGCCAAGAGGGAGCGGGGGGGCTCAATGAGCAGTTCTTC.